The 32 T cell receptor beta chains in this list originate from one sample, sequenced in a study of blood T cell repertoires in COVID-19. The repertoire was sequenced with immunoSEQ multiplex PCR; TCRdb's copy has only in-frame clones and lacks some. The sample has roughly 150,000 clones; roughly 90% are singletons. What was sequenced was peripheral blood. These receptors originate from a woman in her seventies with acute or convalescent COVID-19.

The chain employs TRBV12-3 or TRBV12-4 and TRBJ2-3; D is ambiguous. Deletions cut 6 bases from V and 2 bases from J, with 3 bases between. The CDR3 loop spans 11 amino acids. CDR3 sequence reads: CASSLTDTQYF. The CDR3 DNA reads TGTGCCAGCAGCCTCACAGATACGCAGTATTTT.

The genes are TRBV7-2 and TRBJ2-5; no firm D call. Germline-derived CDR1 and CDR2 are SGHTA and FQGNSA. Deletions cut 0 bases from V and 2 bases from J, with 13 bases between. The CDR3 has 16 amino acids. DNA for the CDR3: TGTGCCAGCAGCTTAGCTTACGGTCGCTTGCAAGAGACCCAGTACTTC. It codes for CASSLAYGRLQETQYF.

The chain uses TRBV5-5 and TRBJ2-5; D is possibly TRBD1 (6 bases). There are 16 residues in the CDR3. The germline V gene encodes CDR1 SGHKS and CDR2 YYEKEE (reference sequence). The germline V and J ends were trimmed by 4 bases and 5 bases, with 21 bases remaining between them. This chain's CDR3 is CASSLTGAEVYETQYF. In nucleotides, the CDR3 is TGTGCCAGCAGCCTGACAGGCGCGGAGGTATATGAGACCCAGTACTTC. Combining the CDR3 with reference TRBV5-5 and TRBJ2-5 gives the whole variable domain DAGVTQSPTHLIKTRGQQVTLRCSPISGHKSVSWYQQVLGQGPQFIFQYYEKEERGRGNFPDRFSARQFPNYSSELNVNALLLGDSALYLCASSLTGAEVYETQYFGPGTRLLVL.

The chain combines TRBV3-1 (or the pseudogene TRBV3-2) with TRBJ1-2; TRBD1 matches at 8 bases. The CDR3 covers 15 residues. J lost 3 bases, V lost 4 bases, and 7 bases had no gene match. Per the germline V gene, CDR1 is LGHDT and CDR2 is YNNKEL (reference sequence). DNA of the CDR3: TGTGCCAGCAGCCCGACAGGGGAGGACCACTATGGCTACACCTTC. It codes for CASSPTGEDHYGYTF.

The chain uses TRBV18 and TRBJ1-4, with 7 positions matching TRBD1. This CDR3 is built from 16 residues. Germline V gene lookup returns CDR1 KGHSH and CDR2 LQKENI. V lost 4 bases and J lost 3; bases outside the gene matches: 8. The CDR3 nucleotides are TGTGCCAGCTCACGGACACAGGGGACTTCTAATGAAAAACTGTTTTTT. This codes for CASSRTQGTSNEKLFF.

This chain uses TRBV30 with TRBJ2-3, with D tentatively TRBD2 (6 bases). Between the trimmed V and J ends, which lost 3 bases and 4 bases, there was a span of 17 bases. Germline values: CDR1 GTSNPN, CDR2 SVGIG (reference sequence). There are 15 residues in the CDR3. The chain's CDR3 is CAWRASGVLPDTQYF. Written as DNA, the CDR3 is TGTGCCTGGAGGGCGTCGGGAGTTTTGCCAGATACGCAGTATTTT.

This chain uses TRBV11-2 with TRBJ2-5; 8 nucleotides align to TRBD1. The germline gives CDR1 SGHAT, CDR2 FQNNGV. The V gene end was trimmed by 1 base and the J gene end by 5 bases; junction bases not matched to a gene: 3. The CDR3 spans 14 residues. CDR3 bases: TGTGCCAGCAGCTTAGGGACAGGGTTGGAGACCCAGTACTTC. It is translated as CASSLGTGLETQYF.

J is TRBJ2-1 and V is TRBV24-1; 7 bases fit TRBD1. The CDR3 covers 15 residues. Unmatched junction bases numbered 9, after V lost 9 bases and J lost 2 bases. Germline assignment: CDR1 KGHDR and CDR2 SFDVKD. The CDR3 reads CATSLKGQPYNEQFF. CDR3 coding DNA: TGTGCCACCTCACTGAAGGGACAGCCCTACAATGAGCAGTTCTTC.

V is TRBV5-1 and J is TRBJ1-1, with 7 nucleotides matching TRBD1. The CDR3 runs 12 residues. Losses at the gene ends were 4 bases for V and 8 bases for J; bases not matched to a gene: 5. Germline CDR1 and CDR2: SGHRS and YFSETQ. CDR3 nucleotide sequence: TGCGCCAGCAGCAGAGGGGGCGCGGAAGCTTTCTTT. Protein product: CASSRGGAEAFF.

The chain carries TRBV6-5 and TRBJ1-5; no definite D call. V was trimmed by 0 bases and J by 5 bases, leaving 5 bases between them. The germline V gene encodes CDR1 MNHEY and CDR2 SVGAGI. The CDR3 has 13 amino acids. CDR3 coding DNA: TGTGCCAGCAGTTACTCCAGGCATCAGCCCCAGCATTTT. Translating gives CASSYSRHQPQHF.

V usage is TRBV27 and J usage is TRBJ1-6; 9 bases are a match to TRBD1. Germline loops: CDR1 MNHEY, CDR2 SMNVEV (reference sequence). J lost 6 bases, V lost 6 bases, and 3 bases had no gene match. The CDR3 runs to 14 residues. CDR3 residues: CASRQGASNSPLHF. Written as DNA, the CDR3 is TGTGCCAGCAGACAGGGGGCGAGTAATTCACCCCTCCACTTT.

V is TRBV4-3 and J is TRBJ1-1, with no clear D. Germline V lookup: CDR1 LGHNA, CDR2 YSLEER. The CDR3 totals 14 residues. V gave up 2 bases and J gave up 1 base, with 8 bases separating them. The CDR3 is CASSQLGGNTEAFF. DNA for the CDR3: TGCGCCAGCAGCCAACTCGGTGGGAACACTGAAGCTTTCTTT.

The rearrangement joins TRBV11-3 to TRBJ2-3; 7 nucleotides line up with TRBD2. The V gene end was trimmed by 5 bases and the J gene end by 1 base; junction bases not matched to a gene: 6. Germline-derived CDR1 and CDR2 are SGHNT and YENEEA. The CDR3 runs 15 residues. The CDR3 DNA reads TGTGCCAGCAGCCCCGGCGGGGGACGCACAGATACGCAGTATTTT. Translated: CASSPGGGRTDTQYF.

The chain couples TRBV4-3 to TRBJ1-4; 9 nucleotides align to TRBD1. V dropped 2 bases and J dropped 6; count of bases not matched to a gene: 16. Germline CDR1 is LGHNA and CDR2 is YSLEER. The CDR3 spans 19 residues. The CDR3 DNA follows: TGCGCCAGCAGCCAATATAACGGCCCGGGACAGGGCTACCATGAAAAACTGTTTTTT. Its translation: CASSQYNGPGQGYHEKLFF.

This rearrangement joins TRBV7-2 to TRBJ2-3; 8 positions match TRBD2. The CDR3 consists of 16 residues. Germline V lookup: CDR1 SGHTA, CDR2 FQGNSA. The trim removed 2 bases at V and 1 base at J, leaving 5 bases unmatched. The CDR3 loop reads CASSLLAGGRTDTQYF. The CDR3 DNA is TGTGCCAGCAGCTTACTGGCGGGAGGCCGCACAGATACGCAGTATTTT.

CDR3 nucleotide sequence: TGTGCCACCAGCAGAGTCCGTGGTGAGGGAGGCCTGAACTACGAGCAGTACTTC. Translating it yields CATSRVRGEGGLNYEQYF. The gene calls are TRBV15 and TRBJ2-7, with D tentatively TRBD2 (6 bases). The CDR3 extends over 18 amino acids. Trimming shortened V by 1 base and J by 3 bases, and 22 bases separated the two germline ends. The germline V gene has CDR1 LNHNV and CDR2 YYDKDF (reference sequence).

V gene TRBV19 combines with J gene TRBJ2-1; 11 bases map to TRBD1. J was trimmed by 0 bases and V by 3 bases; bases with no gene match: 1. Germline CDR1 reads LNHDA; CDR2 reads SQIVND (reference sequence). This CDR3 has 16 residues. This CDR3 reads CASSMGTGGSYNEQFF. As DNA, the CDR3 is TGTGCCAGTAGTATGGGGACAGGGGGCTCCTACAATGAGCAGTTCTTC. Based on the CDR3 plus reference TRBV19 and TRBJ2-1, the full variable domain is DGGITQSPKYLFRKEGQNVTLSCEQNLNHDAMYWYRQDPGQGLRLIYYSQIVNDFQKGDIAEGYSVSREKKESFPLTVTSAQKNPTAFYLCASSMGTGGSYNEQFFGPGTRLTVL.

V is TRBV11-3 and J is TRBJ2-1; D is possibly TRBD1 (6 bases). The germline gives CDR1 SGHNT, CDR2 YENEEA. The CDR3 extends over 14 amino acids. Trimming took off 2 bases at V and 9 bases at J, with 14 bases between the two ends. The CDR3 here is CASSLRGNSPEQFF. DNA for the CDR3: TGTGCCAGCAGCTTAAGGGGGAACTCCCCTGAGCAGTTCTTC.

The rearrangement joins TRBV3-1 (or the pseudogene TRBV3-2) to TRBJ1-1; weak D call: TRBD1 (5 bases). The CDR3 runs to 17 residues. Trimming stripped 6 bases from V and 0 bases from J, with 20 bases between. Germline assignment: CDR1 LGHDT and CDR2 YNNKEL (reference sequence). The CDR3 sequence: CASSKRGMGELNTEAFF. The CDR3 DNA is TGTGCCAGCAGTAAGCGGGGAATGGGGGAGTTGAACACTGAAGCTTTCTTT.

The genes are TRBV5-1 and TRBJ1-4, with 10 positions matching TRBD1. The CDR3 contains 15 residues. Germline V gives CDR1 SGHRS, CDR2 YFSETQ. The ends lost 4 bases at V and 6 bases at J; junction bases unmatched: 6. The CDR3 bases are TGCGCCAGCAGCCCGGCCGGGACAGGGGATGAAAAACTGTTTTTT. The encoded protein is CASSPAGTGDEKLFF. Full variable domain (missing parts from reference TRBV5-1 and TRBJ1-4): KAGVTQTPRYLIKTRGQQVTLSCSPISGHRSVSWYQQTPGQGLQFLFEYFSETQRNKGNFPGRFSGRQFSNSRSEMNVSTLELGDSALYLCASSPAGTGDEKLFFGSGTQLSVL.

A few counts support this clone. Other nucleotide sequences from this sample produce the same CDR3. The chain links TRBV2 to TRBJ1-2; unclear D gene. The CDR3 is 13 residues long. Per germline, CDR1 SNHLY and CDR2 FYNNEI. V was cut by 2 bases and J by 5 bases, with 9 bases left in between. CDR3 sequence: CASSESGNYGYTF. CDR3 nucleotides: TGTGCCAGCAGTGAATCGGGAAATTATGGCTACACCTTC.

The V and J genes are TRBV4-2 and TRBJ1-4; unclear D gene. Trimming removed 0 bases from V and 8 bases from J, with 16 bases in between. Germline CDR1 reads LGHNA; CDR2 reads YNFKEQ. The CDR3 runs 16 residues. In DNA form, the CDR3 reads TGTGCCAGCAGCCAAGATCGCGGGGAGAGTGGGGAAAAACTGTTTTTT. This codes for CASSQDRGESGEKLFF.

The rearrangement joins TRBV6-1 to TRBJ2-7, with a weak D call TRBD2 (6 bases). Germline loops: CDR1 MNHNS, CDR2 SASEGT. Between the trimmed V and J ends, which lost 0 bases and 3 bases, there was a span of 15 bases. There are 16 residues in the CDR3. In nucleotides, the CDR3 is TGTGCCAGCAGTGAAGCTGGAGGGGCAGGCAACTACGAGCAGTACTTC. Protein product: CASSEAGGAGNYEQYF.

There are a few counts of this clone. The chain carries TRBV23-1 and TRBJ1-2, with D possibly matching TRBD1 (5 bases). TRBV23-1 is identified as an open reading frame with a role that is uncertain. The CDR3 covers 18 residues. Trimming took 2 bases from V and 1 from J, leaving 20 bases between them. The CDR3 DNA reads TGCGCCAGCAGTCAACTAAGTTATTTGAGACAGAGTAACTATGGCTACACCTTC. It is translated as CASSQLSYLRQSNYGYTF.

V gene TRBV4-1 combines with J gene TRBJ2-1; D might be TRBD2 (6 bases). Germline CDR1 and CDR2: MGHRA and YSYEKL. Trimming left V 1 base short and J 0 bases short, with 10 bases between. The CDR3 extends over 16 amino acids. The CDR3 DNA follows: TGCGCCAGCAGCCAAGTCGTCGGGAGCTCCTACAATGAGCAGTTCTTC. Its protein is CASSQVVGSSYNEQFF.

The gene calls are TRBV19 and TRBJ1-6; 7 bases align to TRBD1. Looked up from germline, CDR1 is LNHDA and CDR2 is SQIVND (reference sequence). Germline trimming cut 3 bases from V and 9 bases from J; bases unmatched to any gene: 5. CDR3 length equals 14 residues. CDR3 nucleotides: TGTGCCAGTAGTATCCAGGGGGTAGTTTCACCCCTCCACTTT. Translated, it gives CASSIQGVVSPLHF.

A few counts support this clone. V and J are TRBV19 and TRBJ1-5, with unresolved D. V was trimmed by 2 bases and J by 6 bases, leaving 11 bases between them. CDR1 is LNHDA and CDR2 is SQIVND in the germline V gene (reference sequence). The CDR3 loop spans 14 amino acids. The CDR3 here is CASSIIGSAQPQHF. CDR3 DNA: TGTGCCAGTAGTATAATAGGGAGCGCTCAGCCCCAGCATTTT.

The chain recombines TRBV6-5 with TRBJ2-3; 7 bases match TRBD2. V lost 8 bases, J lost 1 base, and 6 bases stayed unmatched. The germline gives CDR1 MNHEY, CDR2 SVGAGI. This CDR3 spans 14 amino acids. The chain's CDR3 is CASSLAGGTDTQYF. The CDR3 DNA is TGTGCCAGCTCCCTTGCGGGGGGCACAGATACGCAGTATTTT.

V is TRBV2 and J is TRBJ2-3; the match to TRBD1 covers 7 bases. Unmatched junction bases numbered 7, after V lost 4 bases and J lost 9 bases. In germline, CDR1 is SNHLY, CDR2 FYNNEI. The CDR3 runs 13 residues. CDR3 in amino acids: CASSGGTVKTQYF. The CDR3 DNA follows: TGTGCCAGCAGTGGGGGGACAGTCAAAACGCAGTATTTT.

The chain is built from TRBV28 and TRBJ2-1; 15 nucleotides agree with TRBD2. The V and J ends lost 4 bases and 8 bases, in that order; junction bases with no gene match: 12. Germline-derived CDR1 and CDR2 are MDHEN and SYDVKM. The CDR3 spans 18 residues. In nucleotides, the CDR3 is TGTGCCAGCAGTTGGAACGGACTAGCGGGAGGGCCTTCGTATGAGCAGTTCTTC. Translating gives CASSWNGLAGGPSYEQFF.

This clone was detected only once. This sequence joins TRBV4-1 and TRBJ2-3; D remains unclear. CDR1 and CDR2 from the germline V gene are MGHRA and YSYEKL. The CDR3 contains 14 residues. Trimming stripped 4 bases from V and 6 bases from J, with 14 bases between. Here the CDR3 DNA reads TGCGCCAGCAGCCGAGTCGCTAGAGAGGATACGCAGTATTTT. Its translation is CASSRVAREDTQYF.

This clone appeared a few times. V and J are TRBV6-5 and TRBJ1-6; D is unresolved. The CDR3 runs to 13 residues. Germline values: CDR1 MNHEY, CDR2 SVGAGI. The V gene lost 6 bases and the J gene lost 14 bases, with 17 bases spanning the gap. The CDR3 reads CASSPPWSPTLHF. The CDR3 DNA sequence: TGTGCCAGCAGCCCCCCTTGGAGTCCGACCCTCCACTTT.